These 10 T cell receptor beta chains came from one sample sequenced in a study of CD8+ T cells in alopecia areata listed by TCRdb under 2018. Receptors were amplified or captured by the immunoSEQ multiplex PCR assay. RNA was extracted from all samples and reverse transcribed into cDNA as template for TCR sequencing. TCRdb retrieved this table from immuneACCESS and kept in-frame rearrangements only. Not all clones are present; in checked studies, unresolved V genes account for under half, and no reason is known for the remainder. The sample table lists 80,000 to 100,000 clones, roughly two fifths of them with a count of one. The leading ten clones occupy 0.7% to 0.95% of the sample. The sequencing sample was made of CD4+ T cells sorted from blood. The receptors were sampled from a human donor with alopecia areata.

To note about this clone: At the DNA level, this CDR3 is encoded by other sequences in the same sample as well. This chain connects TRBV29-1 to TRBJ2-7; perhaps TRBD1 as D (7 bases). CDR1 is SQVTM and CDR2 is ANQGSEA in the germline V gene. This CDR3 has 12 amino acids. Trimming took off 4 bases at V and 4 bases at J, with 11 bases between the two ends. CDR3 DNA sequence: TGCAGCGTTGTGGAGGGGGCTTACGAGCAGTACTTC. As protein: CSVVEGAYEQYF.

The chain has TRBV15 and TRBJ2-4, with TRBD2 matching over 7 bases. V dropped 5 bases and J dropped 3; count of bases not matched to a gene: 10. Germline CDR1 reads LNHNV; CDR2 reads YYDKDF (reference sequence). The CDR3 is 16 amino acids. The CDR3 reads CATSRPLAAYKNIQYF. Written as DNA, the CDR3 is TGTGCCACCAGCCGACCTCTAGCGGCCTACAAAAACATTCAGTACTTC. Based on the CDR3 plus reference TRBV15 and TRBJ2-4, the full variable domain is DAMVIQNPRYQVTQFGKPVTLSCSQTLNHNVMYWYQQKSSQAPKLLFHYYDKDFNNEADTPDNFQSRRPNTSFCFLDIRSPGLGDTAMYLCATSRPLAAYKNIQYFGAGTRLSVL.

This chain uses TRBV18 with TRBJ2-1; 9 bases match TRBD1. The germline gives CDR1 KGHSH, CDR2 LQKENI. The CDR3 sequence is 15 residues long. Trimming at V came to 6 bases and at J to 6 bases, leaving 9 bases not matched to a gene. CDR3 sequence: CASSRTGGSLNEQFF. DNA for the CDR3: TGTGCCAGCTCCCGTACAGGGGGCTCACTCAATGAGCAGTTCTTC.

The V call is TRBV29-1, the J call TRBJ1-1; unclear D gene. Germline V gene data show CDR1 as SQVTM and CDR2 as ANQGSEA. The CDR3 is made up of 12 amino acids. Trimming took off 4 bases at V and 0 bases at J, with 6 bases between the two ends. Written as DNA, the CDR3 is TGCAGCGTTGGGATGGTGAACACTGAAGCTTTCTTT. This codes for CSVGMVNTEAFF.

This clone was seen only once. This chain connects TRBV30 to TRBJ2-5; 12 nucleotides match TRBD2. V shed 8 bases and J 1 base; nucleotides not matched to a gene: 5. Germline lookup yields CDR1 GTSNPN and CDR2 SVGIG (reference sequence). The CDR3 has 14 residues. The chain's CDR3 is CALGLAGLQETQYF. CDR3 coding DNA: TGTGCCCTCGGACTAGCGGGGCTCCAAGAGACCCAGTACTTC.

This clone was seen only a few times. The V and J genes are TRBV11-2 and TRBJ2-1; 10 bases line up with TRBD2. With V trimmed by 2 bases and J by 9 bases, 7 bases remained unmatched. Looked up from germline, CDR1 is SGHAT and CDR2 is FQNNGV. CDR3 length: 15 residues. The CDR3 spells CASSLRGLALSEQFF. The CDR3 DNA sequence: TGTGCCAGCAGCTTACGGGGACTAGCGTTGAGTGAGCAGTTCTTC.

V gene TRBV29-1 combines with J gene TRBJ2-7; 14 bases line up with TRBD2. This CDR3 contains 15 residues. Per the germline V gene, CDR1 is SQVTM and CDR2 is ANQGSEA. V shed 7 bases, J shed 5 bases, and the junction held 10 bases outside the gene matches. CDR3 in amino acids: CSAQGLAGARNEQYF. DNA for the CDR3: TGCAGCGCCCAGGGACTAGCGGGGGCTAGAAACGAGCAGTACTTC.

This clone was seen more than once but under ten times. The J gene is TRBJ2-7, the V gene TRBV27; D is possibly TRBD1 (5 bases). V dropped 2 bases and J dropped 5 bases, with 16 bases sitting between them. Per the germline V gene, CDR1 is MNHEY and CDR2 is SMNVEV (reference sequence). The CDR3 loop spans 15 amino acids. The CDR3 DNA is TGTGCCAGCAGTTTAAGGGTCCAGACAGTCCACGAGCAGTACTTC. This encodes CASSLRVQTVHEQYF.

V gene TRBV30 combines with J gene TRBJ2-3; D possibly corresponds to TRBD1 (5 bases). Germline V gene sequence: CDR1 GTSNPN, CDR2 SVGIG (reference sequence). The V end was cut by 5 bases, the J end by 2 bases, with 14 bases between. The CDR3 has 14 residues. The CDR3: CAWWPRTYTDTQYF. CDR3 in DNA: TGTGCCTGGTGGCCCCGGACATACACAGATACGCAGTATTTT.

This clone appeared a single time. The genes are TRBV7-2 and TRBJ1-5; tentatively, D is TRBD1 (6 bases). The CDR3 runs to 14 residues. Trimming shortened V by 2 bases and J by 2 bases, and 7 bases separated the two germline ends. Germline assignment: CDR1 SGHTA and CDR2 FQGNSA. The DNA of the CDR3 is TGTGCCAGCAGCTTACGGACAGGCAATCAGCCCCAGCATTTT. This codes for CASSLRTGNQPQHF.